This T cell receptor beta chain was found in a study of CD4 T cells in relation to SARS-CoV-2 and coronaviruses. Study-level information: The restricting HLA molecule for shared crossreactive spike epitopes was mapped.

Before the COVID-19 pandemic, during about 2010-2019, CD4+ T cells were taken from unexposed donors. Isolation of CD4+ T cells took place after 10 days in culture. As cell numbers allowed, unexposed-donor CD4+ T cells faced SARS-CoV-2 S/N and four cold-coronavirus spikes. CDR1 and CDR2 (germline): LGHNA, YNFKEQ. The V and J ends lost 0 bases and 1 base, in that order; junction bases with no gene match: 1. The CDR3 spans 15 residues. Assay used: immunoSEQ multiplex PCR; TCRdb lists only in-frame clones, some missing. The sample yields around 32,000 clones, approximately 76% seen once. Notes on this clone: What it binds is not known.

This TCR was recovered from a human donor in good health. The rearrangement links TRBV4-2 to TRBJ2-5; 8 nucleotides match TRBD2. The sample taken for sequencing was CD4+ T cells from PBMCs, cultured in vitro. CDR3 in DNA: TGTGCCAGCAGCCAAGATGGGACTAGCCAAGAGACCCAGTACTTC. This sequence encodes CASSQDGTSQETQYF.